The 9 T cell receptor beta chains listed next were all sequenced from one sample in a study. TCRdb re-called the 5' RACE reads with MiXCR, one entry per CDR3 protein. The table has under 45,000 distinct CDR3 sequences, over 25% seen once; the top ten hold more than 3.5%. The sequenced sample was tumor-infiltrating memory CD4+ T cells sorted from the breast tumor. The subset here: memory CD4+ T cells, CD4+CD45RO+CD25-. These receptors were taken from a female donor with breast cancer.

The sample holds a few counts of this clonotype. The rearrangement links TRBV6-5 to TRBJ2-7; 7 nucleotides agree with TRBD1. The CDR3 runs to 16 residues. The germline gives CDR1 MNHEY, CDR2 SVGAGI. The V segment lost 0 bases and the J segment 3 bases; nucleotides outside the gene matches: 8. In nucleotides, the CDR3 is TGTGCCAGCAGTTACTCGACAGGGCTTATTATCTACGAGCAGTACTTC. It encodes CASSYSTGLIIYEQYF.

The CDR3 DNA reads as TGTGCCAGCAGTTTAGGCGCGACCATCTACTACAATGAGCAGTTCTTC. It is translated as CASSLGATIYYNEQFF. The V and J genes are TRBV28 and TRBJ2-1; D unresolved. This CDR3 spans 16 amino acids. Looked up from germline, CDR1 is MDHEN and CDR2 is SYDVKM. Trimming took 2 bases from V and 3 from J, leaving 14 bases between them. Looking up the rest from reference TRBV28 and TRBJ2-1 gives the full variable domain: DVKVTQSSRYLVKRTGEKVFLECVQDMDHENMFWYRQDPGLGLRLIYFSYDVKMKEKGDIPEGYSVSREKKERFSLILESASTNQTSMYLCASSLGATIYYNEQFFGPGTRLTVL.

The table lists this clonotype with a few counts. The chain carries TRBV7-2 and TRBJ1-4; D is perhaps TRBD1 (6 bases). V was clipped by 7 bases and J by 5 bases, with 11 bases between them. The CDR3 sequence is 13 residues long. Germline CDR1 reads SGHTA; CDR2 reads FQGNSA. The CDR3, as DNA: TGTGCCAGCAACTACGGACAGAATGAAAAACTGTTTTTT. Translating it yields CASNYGQNEKLFF.

The V and J genes are TRBV15 and TRBJ1-3; tentative D call: TRBD1 (5 bases). The germline CDR1 and CDR2 sequences are LNHNV and YYDKDF (reference sequence). V was clipped by 0 bases and J by 0 bases, with 12 bases between them. The CDR3 is made up of 17 amino acids. For the CDR3, the DNA is TGTGCCACCAGCAGAGAATCGGGACCCTTCTCTGGAAACACCATATATTTT. Its protein is CATSRESGPFSGNTIYF.

The sample holds a few counts of this clonotype. The V gene is TRBV7-3, the J gene TRBJ2-3; TRBD1 matches at 11 bases. The germline V gene encodes CDR1 SGHTA and CDR2 FQGTGA. Losses at the gene ends were 5 bases for V and 2 bases for J; bases not matched to a gene: 6. The CDR3 runs 16 residues. This CDR3 reads CASSPRTGGHTDTQYF. The CDR3 DNA reads as TGTGCCAGCAGCCCCCGGACAGGGGGCCACACAGATACGCAGTATTTT.

The chain couples TRBV27 to TRBJ2-5; perhaps TRBD2 as D (6 bases). The CDR3 contains 16 residues. The V end was cut by 0 bases, the J end by 5 bases, with 16 bases between. CDR1 and CDR2 from the germline V gene are MNHEY and SMNVEV (reference sequence). Here the CDR3 reads CASSLSGGVRGETQYF. CDR3 DNA sequence: TGTGCCAGCAGTTTATCCGGAGGGGTCCGAGGGGAGACCCAGTACTTC.

The rearrangement links TRBV10-3 to TRBJ1-3; perhaps TRBD1 as D (6 bases). Between the trimmed V and J ends, which lost 10 bases and 0 bases, there was a span of 13 bases. This CDR3 is 14 amino acids long. Germline loops: CDR1 ENHRY, CDR2 SYGVKD. This CDR3 is CATSGGGSGNTIYF. The CDR3 DNA reads TGTGCCACCTCAGGAGGGGGCTCTGGAAACACCATATATTTT.

This clonotype was seen more than once but under ten times. The chain recombines TRBV4-2 with TRBJ2-7, with 7 bases that match TRBD2. The CDR3 contains 15 residues. Trimming removed 1 base from V and 2 bases from J; junction bases left unmatched: 5. The germline V gene encodes CDR1 LGHNA and CDR2 YNFKEQ. The CDR3 DNA sequence: TGTGCCAGCAGCCAAGGGATCGGGAGGCCCTACGAGCAGTACTTC. Translation: CASSQGIGRPYEQYF.

This chain links TRBV28 with TRBJ2-6; 7 nucleotides align to TRBD1. Unmatched junction bases numbered 8, after V lost 8 bases and J lost 4 bases. Looked up from germline, CDR1 is MDHEN and CDR2 is SYDVKM. The CDR3 consists of 15 residues. As DNA, the CDR3 is TGTGCCAGCGGATACAGGGGACACGGGGCCAACGTCCTGACTTTC. Its protein is CASGYRGHGANVLTF.